The TCR beta chain under discussion was sequenced for a study of post-analysis software for immune sequencing data. The wider study: Relapsing-remitting, secondary progressive and progressive-relapsing forms of multiple sclerosis all featured among disease courses.

Unique molecular identifiers tagged the TCR beta cDNA libraries. T cells numbering about 0.9 to 10 million yielded cDNA molecules that totaled about 500,000. TCRdb reanalysed the PCR reads using MiXCR and keeps one entry per CDR3 protein. The table has approximately 360,000 distinct CDR3 sequences, about a third seen once. Germline V gene data show CDR1 as MNHEY and CDR2 as SVGAGI. This CDR3 region has 14 residues. Regarding this clonotype: Its antigen is undetermined. An end of the junction differs from the germline gene, which may be a read error.

Study results and limitations: Analysis by F measure revealed that same-batch samples clustered strongly together. Patients showed TRBV5-6, TRBV5-1 and TRBV20-1 among 4 or 5 TRBV segments more frequent than in controls. Multiple sclerosis was associated with a significant reduction in normalized Chao1 diversity relative to controls.

The sequence was collected from a girl between 5 and 17 years old with multiple sclerosis. This sequence joins TRBV6-5 and TRBJ2-7; 7 bases line up with TRBD1. What was sequenced was blood. Written as DNA, the CDR3 is TGTGCCGGCAGTTACGACAGGGACTCCTACGAGCAGTACTTC. Translating gives CAGSYDRDSYEQYF.